One sample yielded the 10 T cell receptor beta chains listed below, sequenced in a study of T-cell reconstitution after alpha-beta-depleted transplantation in children. Unique molecular identifiers were built into the TCRbeta library. TCRdb re-analysed the PCR reads in MiXCR, keeping a single row per CDR3 protein. The sample shows some 600,000 distinct CDR3 sequences, roughly 15% of them seen only once. The source was PBMCs from the stem cell graft donor, collected from the stem cell graft. These receptors all stem from a human donor who donated a stem cell graft to a child with acute myeloid leukemia.

The J gene is TRBJ1-2, the V gene TRBV27; D not certain. Trimming removed 1 base from V and 4 bases from J, with 13 bases in between. The V gene's germline CDR1 is MNHEY and CDR2 SMNVEV (reference sequence). The length of the CDR3 is 15 residues. CDR3 sequence reads: CASSLFYRAAYGYTF. The CDR3 nucleotides read TGTGCCAGCAGTTTATTTTATAGGGCGGCCTATGGCTACACCTTC.

This clonotype has at least ten counts. The chain links TRBV9 to TRBJ2-5; 11 bases line up with TRBD1. The junction had 9 bases not matched to a gene; V was cut back by 4 bases and J by 4 bases. The germline V gene has CDR1 SGDLS and CDR2 YYNGEE. This CDR3 has 16 residues. CDR3 sequence (DNA): TGTGCCAGCAGCCCTTGGACAGGGGGCACGGGAGAGACCCAGTACTTC. Protein: CASSPWTGGTGETQYF.

The chain combines TRBV6-6 with TRBJ2-3; perhaps TRBD2 as D (5 bases). Germline V lookup: CDR1 MNHNY, CDR2 SVGAGI (reference sequence). With 8 bases removed from V and 4 bases from J, the gap between germline ends came to 13 bases. The CDR3 spans 13 residues. The CDR3: CASLGSGSDTQYF. The CDR3 region has the DNA TGTGCCAGCTTGGGGAGTGGATCAGATACGCAGTATTTT.

This clonotype was recorded at least ten times. J is TRBJ2-7 and V is TRBV20-1; the D gene is possibly TRBD1 (5 bases). The V gene's germline CDR1 is DFQATT and CDR2 SNEGSKA (reference sequence). This CDR3 has 15 residues. Trimming cost V 0 bases and J 2 bases, with 14 bases left between them. The DNA of the CDR3 is TGCAGTGCTAGAGAAATCGGCAGGGCGACCTACGAGCAGTACGTC. Translating it yields CSAREIGRATYEQYV.

This clonotype was detected many times. The CDR3 reads CAISEPQTVYGYTF. The CDR3, as DNA: TGTGCCATCAGTGAGCCCCAGACAGTCTATGGCTACACCTTC. The J gene is TRBJ1-2, the V gene TRBV10-3; D is perhaps TRBD1 (5 bases). The CDR3 extends over 14 amino acids. Germline values: CDR1 ENHRY, CDR2 SYGVKD. V was shortened by 2 bases and J by 4 bases, with 11 bases between the two germline ends.

The rearrangement joins TRBV11-1 to TRBJ2-3, with TRBD2 matching 14 bases. Trimming at V came to 2 bases and at J to 2 bases, leaving 6 bases not matched to a gene. CDR1 and CDR2 from the germline V gene are SGHAT and FQDESV (reference sequence). The CDR3 consists of 18 residues. DNA of the CDR3: TGTGCCAGCAGCTTAATCCGGACTAGCGGGGGGAACACAGATACGCAGTATTTT. This codes for CASSLIRTSGGNTDTQYF.

In its sample, this clonotype was seen a few times. The chain couples TRBV7-9 to TRBJ1-6; D unclear. CDR1 is SEHNR and CDR2 is FQNEAQ in the germline V gene (reference sequence). This CDR3 is 16 amino acids long. The V end was cut by 5 bases, the J end by 2 bases, with 13 bases between. In DNA form, the CDR3 reads TGTGCCAGCAGCCCCCGGGTCGCGGCCTATAATTCACCCCTCCACTTT. Encoded protein: CASSPRVAAYNSPLHF.

This sequence joins TRBV10-1 and TRBJ1-1; 7 positions match TRBD1. Trimming removed 3 bases from V and 1 base from J; junction bases left unmatched: 2. This CDR3 spans 14 amino acids. Per germline, CDR1 WNHNN and CDR2 SYGVQD (reference sequence). As DNA, the CDR3 is TGCGCCAGCAGTGACGGACAGGCGAACACTGAAGCTTTCTTT. This gives the protein CASSDGQANTEAFF.

This clonotype was observed at least ten times. The chain's CDR3 is CASSLTTNYEQYF. The CDR3 bases are TGTGCCAGCAGTTTGACCACAAACTACGAGCAGTACTTC. The chain couples TRBV27 to TRBJ2-7, with D unresolved. From germline, CDR1 is MNHEY and CDR2 SMNVEV (reference sequence). This CDR3 is built from 13 residues. V lost 3 bases and J 3 bases, leaving 9 bases between the germline ends.

This clonotype was counted many times. The chain carries TRBV20-1 and TRBJ1-4, with D possibly matching TRBD1 (6 bases). V lost 3 bases and J 0 bases, leaving 8 bases between the germline ends. The CDR3 extends over 14 amino acids. Germline CDR1 and CDR2: DFQATT and SNEGSKA (reference sequence). The CDR3 here is CSASRQATNEKLFF. In nucleotides, the CDR3 is TGCAGTGCTAGCAGACAGGCAACTAATGAAAAACTGTTTTTT.